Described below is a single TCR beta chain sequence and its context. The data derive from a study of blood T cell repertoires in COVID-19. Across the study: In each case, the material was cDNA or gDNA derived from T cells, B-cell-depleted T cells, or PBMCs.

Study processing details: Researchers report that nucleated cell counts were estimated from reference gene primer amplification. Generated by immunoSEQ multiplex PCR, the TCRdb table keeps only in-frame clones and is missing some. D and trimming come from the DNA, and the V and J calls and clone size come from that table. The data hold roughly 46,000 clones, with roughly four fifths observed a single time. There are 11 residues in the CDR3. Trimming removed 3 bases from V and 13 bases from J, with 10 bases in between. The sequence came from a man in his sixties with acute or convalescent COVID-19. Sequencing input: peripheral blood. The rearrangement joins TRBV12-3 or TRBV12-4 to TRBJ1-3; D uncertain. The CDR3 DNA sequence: TGTGCCAGCAGTTTTCCAGGCGTGATATATTTT. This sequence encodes CASSFPGVIYF.